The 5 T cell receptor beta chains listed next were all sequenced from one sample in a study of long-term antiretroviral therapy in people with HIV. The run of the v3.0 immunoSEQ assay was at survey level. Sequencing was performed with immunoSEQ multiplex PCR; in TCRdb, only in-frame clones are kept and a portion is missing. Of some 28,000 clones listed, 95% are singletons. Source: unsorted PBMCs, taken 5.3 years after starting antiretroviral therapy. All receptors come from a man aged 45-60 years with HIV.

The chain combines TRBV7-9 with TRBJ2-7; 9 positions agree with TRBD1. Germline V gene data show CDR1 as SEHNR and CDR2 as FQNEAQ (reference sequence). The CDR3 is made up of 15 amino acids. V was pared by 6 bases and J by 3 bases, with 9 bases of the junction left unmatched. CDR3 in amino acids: CASRSGTGSLYEQYF. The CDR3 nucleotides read TGTGCCAGCAGGTCCGGGACAGGGAGTCTCTACGAGCAGTACTTC.

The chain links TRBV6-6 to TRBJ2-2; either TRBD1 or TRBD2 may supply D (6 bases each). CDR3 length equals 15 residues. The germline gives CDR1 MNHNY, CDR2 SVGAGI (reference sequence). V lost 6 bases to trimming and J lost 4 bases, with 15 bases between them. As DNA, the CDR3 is TGTGCCAGCAGCGAGGGGGGTAGGGGCACCGGGGAGCTGTTTTTT. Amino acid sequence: CASSEGGRGTGELFF.

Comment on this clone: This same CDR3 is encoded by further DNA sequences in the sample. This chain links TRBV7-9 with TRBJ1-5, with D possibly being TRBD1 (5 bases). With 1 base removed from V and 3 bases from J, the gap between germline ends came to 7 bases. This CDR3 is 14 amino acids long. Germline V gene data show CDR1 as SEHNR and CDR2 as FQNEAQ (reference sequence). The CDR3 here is CASSLGGPNQPQHF. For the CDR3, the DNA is TGTGCCAGCAGCTTAGGGGGACCCAATCAGCCCCAGCATTTT.

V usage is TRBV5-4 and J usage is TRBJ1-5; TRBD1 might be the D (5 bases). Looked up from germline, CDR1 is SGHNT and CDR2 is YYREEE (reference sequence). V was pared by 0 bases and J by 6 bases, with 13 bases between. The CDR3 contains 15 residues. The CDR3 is CASSLGGRVGQPQHF. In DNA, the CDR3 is TGTGCCAGCAGCTTGGGGGGACGGGTTGGTCAGCCCCAGCATTTT.

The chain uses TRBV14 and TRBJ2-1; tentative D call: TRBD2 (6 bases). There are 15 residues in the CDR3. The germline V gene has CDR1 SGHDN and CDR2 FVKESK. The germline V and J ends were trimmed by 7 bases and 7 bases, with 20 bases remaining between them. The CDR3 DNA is TGTGCCAGCACCCCTGGGGGGTCACCCGCGAATGAGCAGTTCTTC. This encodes CASTPGGSPANEQFF. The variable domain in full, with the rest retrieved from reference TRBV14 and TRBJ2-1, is EAGVTQFPSHSVIEKGQTVTLRCDPISGHDNLYWYRRVMGKEIKFLLHFVKESKQDESGMPNNRFLAERTGGTYSTLKVQPAELEDSGVYFCASTPGGSPANEQFFGPGTRLTVL.